This TCR beta chain originates from a study of blood T cell repertoires in COVID-19. Sequencing used immunoSEQ multiplex PCR; TCRdb keeps in-frame clones, though not all of them. The sample yields more than 85,000 clones, 72% seen once. This clone was seen a few times. Germline values: CDR1 SGHRS, CDR2 YFSETQ. The V end lost 8 bases, the J end lost 1 base, and 10 bases lay between the germline ends. This CDR3 comprises 13 residues. Sequenced input: peripheral blood. The V call is TRBV5-1, the J call TRBJ1-3, with a possible D match to TRBD1 (5 bases). This receptor was identified in a woman between 55 and 75 years old with acute or convalescent COVID-19. The CDR3 loop is CASTGFSGNTIYF. CDR3 bases: TGCGCCAGTACAGGTTTTTCTGGAAACACCATATATTTT.